Presented here are 14 T cell receptor beta chains from one specimen sequenced in a study of blood T cells in healthy people across ages. The second PCR ran about 6 to 11 cycles with a sample-barcoded 5' primer and J-beta primers. TCRdb called the 5' RACE reads again in MiXCR, with one record for every CDR3 protein. The sample has 650,000 to 800,000 distinct CDR3 sequences, 40% to 50% seen once. Sequenced input: blood. The origin of the receptors is a man aged 60 to 75 in good health.

This chain uses TRBV12-3 or TRBV12-4 with TRBJ2-6, with D uncertain. V was cut by 7 bases and J by 2 bases, with 18 bases left in between. This CDR3 is built from 17 residues. CDR3: CASTPRYNLPGANVLTF. In DNA form, the CDR3 reads TGTGCCAGCACCCCCAGGTATAATCTACCTGGGGCCAACGTCCTGACTTTC.

A note on this clonotype: A much larger clone differs from this one at a single base, so this may be a read error. The chain carries TRBV10-3 and TRBJ2-3; 11 nucleotides align to TRBD2. The CDR3 spans 14 residues. CDR1 and CDR2 from the germline V gene are ENHRY and SYGVKD. CDR3 DNA: TGTGTCATCAAGTCTAGCGGGGGGACAGATACGCAGTATTTT. Residues: CVIKSSGGTDTQYF.

The chain uses TRBV2 and TRBJ2-1, with TRBD1 matching 12 bases. Per germline, CDR1 SNHLY and CDR2 FYNNEI. The CDR3 runs 14 residues. Unmatched junction bases numbered 6, after V lost 8 bases and J lost 7 bases. Here the CDR3 DNA reads TGTGCCAGCGCTTTGGGACAGGGGGCGAATGAGCAGTTCTTC. This sequence encodes CASALGQGANEQFF.

This sequence joins TRBV5-1 and TRBJ2-3; 11 nucleotides agree with TRBD2. Per the germline V gene, CDR1 is SGHRS and CDR2 is YFSETQ. This CDR3 spans 16 amino acids. The junction had 5 bases not matched to a gene; V was cut back by 2 bases and J by 3 bases. The CDR3 spells CASSLPGLAETDTQYF. The CDR3 DNA sequence: TGCGCCAGCAGCTTACCGGGACTAGCGGAGACAGATACGCAGTATTTT. Based on the CDR3 plus reference TRBV5-1 and TRBJ2-3, the full variable domain is KAGVTQTPRYLIKTRGQQVTLSCSPISGHRSVSWYQQTPGQGLQFLFEYFSETQRNKGNFPGRFSGRQFSNSRSEMNVSTLELGDSALYLCASSLPGLAETDTQYFGPGTRLTVL.

The V and J genes are TRBV28 and TRBJ2-4; 7 bases agree with TRBD2. CDR1 is MDHEN, CDR2 SYDVKM, per germline. V was pared by 6 bases and J by 13 bases, with 9 bases of the junction left unmatched. The CDR3 covers 12 residues. CDR3 coding DNA: TGTGCCAGCAGCCTAGGGGACTACGGGCAGTACTTC. As protein: CASSLGDYGQYF.

This clonotype was detected only once. This chain connects TRBV29-1 to TRBJ1-1; D not certain. Deletions cut 3 bases from V and 4 bases from J, with 9 bases between. Germline CDR1 and CDR2: SQVTM and ANQGSEA. CDR3 length: 12 amino acids. The CDR3 region has the DNA TGCAGCGTTGACGGGTCAGCCACTGAAGCTTTCTTT. This codes for CSVDGSATEAFF.

This clonotype was found a few times. The chain links TRBV4-1 to TRBJ1-1, with D uncertain. This CDR3 contains 14 residues. V dropped 0 bases and J dropped 4 bases, with 9 bases sitting between them. Germline loops: CDR1 MGHRA, CDR2 YSYEKL. The CDR3 here is CASSQERAITEAFF. In nucleotides, the CDR3 is TGCGCCAGCAGCCAAGAGCGGGCAATCACTGAAGCTTTCTTT.

Note on this clonotype: A clone one base away is much larger, so this may be a read error. The chain links TRBV9 to TRBJ2-7; D may be TRBD1 or TRBD2 (5 bases each). The CDR3 is 14 amino acids. The germline CDR1 and CDR2 sequences are SGDLS and YYNGEE. The CDR3 protein is CAGSPQVTSYEQYF. CDR3 nucleotides: TGTGCCGGCAGCCCACAGGTAACTAGCTACGAGCAGTACTTC.

This chain connects TRBV27 to TRBJ2-5, with 8 bases that match TRBD1. There are 14 residues in the CDR3. Trimming at V came to 5 bases and at J to 1 base, leaving 3 bases not matched to a gene. CDR1 is MNHEY and CDR2 is SMNVEV in the germline V gene (reference sequence). The CDR3 reads CASSAGGFQETQYF. CDR3 DNA sequence: TGTGCCAGCAGTGCAGGGGGCTTCCAAGAGACCCAGTACTTC.

The DNA for the CDR3 is TGTGCCAGCAGCTCCAACACCGGGATTAAGCAGTTCTTC. As protein: CASSSNTGIKQFF. The chain is built from TRBV7-2 and TRBJ2-1, with D perhaps matching TRBD2 (5 bases). This CDR3 comprises 13 residues. Germline values: CDR1 SGHTA, CDR2 FQGNSA. The V and J ends lost 4 bases and 11 bases respectively, with 15 bases between them.

This clonotype was seen a few times. This sequence joins TRBV20-1 and TRBJ2-7, with no clear D. CDR1 is DFQATT, CDR2 SNEGSKA, per germline (reference sequence). The CDR3 length is 13 residues. V was shortened by 4 bases and J by 0 bases, with 10 bases between the two germline ends. CDR3 bases: TGCAGTGCTACCCAGACGGGCTCCTACGAGCAGTACTTC. Protein sequence: CSATQTGSYEQYF.

Points on this clonotype: A much larger clone is a single base away; this may be a read error. The chain employs TRBV9 and TRBJ2-7; D assignment may be TRBD1 or TRBD2 (5 bases each). CDR3 length: 16 amino acids. CDR1 SGDLS and CDR2 YYNGEE come from the germline V gene. DNA for the CDR3: TGTGTCAGCAGCGTAACGGCCCAGCAGGGACCTTACGAGCAGTACTTC. Protein: CVSSVTAQQGPYEQYF.

V and J are TRBV6-2 or TRBV6-3 and TRBJ1-6, with 7 bases fitting TRBD1. The CDR3 has 13 amino acids. V trimming: 7 bases; J trimming: 7 bases; junction bases outside the gene matches: 4. Germline assignment: CDR1 MNHEY and CDR2 SVGEGT. The chain's CDR3 is CASTGTVNSPLHF. In DNA, the CDR3 is TGTGCCAGCACCGGGACAGTAAATTCACCCCTCCACTTT.

This clonotype was seen only a few times. The chain has TRBV20-1 and TRBJ2-7, with D hard to call. The V and J ends lost 1 base and 5 bases respectively, with 18 bases between them. The CDR3 contains 15 residues. Per the germline V gene, CDR1 is DFQATT and CDR2 is SNEGSKA (reference sequence). The CDR3 loop reads CSARGGRIGVDEQYF. The DNA of the CDR3 is TGCAGTGCTAGAGGTGGTCGGATAGGCGTCGACGAGCAGTACTTC.